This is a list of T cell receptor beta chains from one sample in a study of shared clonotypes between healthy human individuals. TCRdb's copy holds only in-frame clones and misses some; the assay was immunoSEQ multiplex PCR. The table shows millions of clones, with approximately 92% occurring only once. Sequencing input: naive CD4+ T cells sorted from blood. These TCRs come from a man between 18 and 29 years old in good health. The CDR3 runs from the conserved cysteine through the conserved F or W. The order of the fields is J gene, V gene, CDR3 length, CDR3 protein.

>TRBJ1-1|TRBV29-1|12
CSVYAWGTEAFF
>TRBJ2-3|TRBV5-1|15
CASSLQGAPTDTQYF
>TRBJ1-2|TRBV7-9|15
CASSPGGTGDYGYTF
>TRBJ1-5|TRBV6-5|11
CASSEGQPQHF
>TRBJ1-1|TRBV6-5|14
CASSYRTRNTEAFF
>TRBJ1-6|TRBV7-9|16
CASSLGVWPYNSPLHF
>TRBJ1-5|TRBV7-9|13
CASSLAKDQPQHF
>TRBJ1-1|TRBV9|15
CASSVGREVNTEAFF
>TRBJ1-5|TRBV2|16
CASSYNRGTGGQPQHF
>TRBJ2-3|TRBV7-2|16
CASSSSLAVTTDTQYF
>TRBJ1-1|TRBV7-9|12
CASSRSESQAFF
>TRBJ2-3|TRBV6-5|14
CATRPSGGTDTQYF
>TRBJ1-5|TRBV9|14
CASSATGEGQPQHF
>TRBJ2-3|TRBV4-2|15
CASSQDAIRGDTQYF
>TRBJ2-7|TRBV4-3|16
CASSQGRSVKVYEQYF
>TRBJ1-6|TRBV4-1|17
CASSQTLVLAYNSPLHF
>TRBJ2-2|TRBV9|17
CASSVGLAGEGAGELFF
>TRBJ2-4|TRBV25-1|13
CASSEKAKNIQYF
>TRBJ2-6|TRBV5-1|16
CASSTGGPSGANVLTF
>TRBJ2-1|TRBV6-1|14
CASSVGYGYNEQFF
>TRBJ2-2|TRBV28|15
CASSLAGGPTGELFF
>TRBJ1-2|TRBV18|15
CASSLGLALSYGYTF
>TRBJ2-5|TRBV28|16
CASSFHWAEVGETQYF
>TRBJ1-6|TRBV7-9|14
CASSLSGLDSPLHF
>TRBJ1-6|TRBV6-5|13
CASARRGDSPLHF
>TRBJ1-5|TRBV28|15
CASSFDRLSNQPQHF
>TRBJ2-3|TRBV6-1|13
CASRDRVIDTQYF
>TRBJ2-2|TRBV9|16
CASSVGPSGRAGELFF
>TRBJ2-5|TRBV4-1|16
CASSQLPFSGVETQYF
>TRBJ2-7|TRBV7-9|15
CASSLNPNNMNEQYF
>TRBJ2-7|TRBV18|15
CASSPTGTGGFEQYF
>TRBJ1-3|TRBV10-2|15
CASSENGGGRNTIYF
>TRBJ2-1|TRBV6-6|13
CASTPRGGWEQFF
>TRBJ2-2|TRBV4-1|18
CASSQDSFMTANTGELFF
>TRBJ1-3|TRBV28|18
CASSSIWALQGGGNTIYF
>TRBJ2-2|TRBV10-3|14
CAIRSSTNTGELFF
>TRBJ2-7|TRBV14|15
CASSQTSGRFYEQYF
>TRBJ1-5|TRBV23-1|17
CASVPTTGTASNQPQHF
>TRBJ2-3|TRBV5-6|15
CASSLYSVGTDTQYF
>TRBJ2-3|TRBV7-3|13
CASSRAIGDTQYF
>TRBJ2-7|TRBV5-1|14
CASSPALVPYEQYF
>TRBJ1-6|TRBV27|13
CASSLGQRTPLHF
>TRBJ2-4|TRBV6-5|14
CASRVTGGANIQYF
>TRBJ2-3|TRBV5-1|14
CASSLAESTDTQYF